This T cell receptor (beta chain) originates from a study of cytomegalovirus exposure and HLA in healthy donors. The germline V gene encodes CDR1 SNHLY and CDR2 FYNNEI. V lost 6 bases and J lost 0, with 10 bases in between. This CDR3 has 14 residues. Study outcomes and limitations: Rare TCR sequences predominated, though certain public TCRs were found in many donors. A few of the chains that were CMV-associated were confirmed in vitro to be specific for CMV antigens.

As concerns this clone: Its antigen is not known.

The repertoire was sequenced with immunoSEQ multiplex PCR; TCRdb's copy has only in-frame clones and lacks some. The table lists more than 250,000 clones, about nine tenths of them singletons. The sample comprised PBMCs. The V and J genes are TRBV2 and TRBJ2-3, with a possible D match to TRBD2 (5 bases). This TCR derives from a woman aged 18-29 years in good health and CMV-seronegative. CDR3 region: CASRVGVSTDTQYF. The CDR3 nucleotides are TGTGCCAGCAGGGTGGGAGTGAGCACAGATACGCAGTATTTT. The full variable domain, rest sourced from reference TRBV2 and TRBJ2-3, is EPEVTQTPSHQVTQMGQEVILRCVPISNHLYFYWYRQILGQKVEFLVSFYNNEISEKSEIFDDQFSVERPDGSNFTLKIRSTKLEDSAMYFCASRVGVSTDTQYFGPGTRLTVL.